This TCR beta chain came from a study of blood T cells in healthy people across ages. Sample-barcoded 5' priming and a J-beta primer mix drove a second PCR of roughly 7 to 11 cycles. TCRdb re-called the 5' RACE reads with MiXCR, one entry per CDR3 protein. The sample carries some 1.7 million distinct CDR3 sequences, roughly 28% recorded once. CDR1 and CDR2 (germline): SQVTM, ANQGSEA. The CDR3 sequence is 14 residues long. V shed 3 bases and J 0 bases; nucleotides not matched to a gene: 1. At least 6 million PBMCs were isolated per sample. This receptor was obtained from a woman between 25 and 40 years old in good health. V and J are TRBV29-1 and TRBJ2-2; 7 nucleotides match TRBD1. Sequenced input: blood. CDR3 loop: CSVEGQPNTGELFF. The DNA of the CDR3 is TGCAGCGTTGAGGGACAGCCGAACACCGGGGAGCTGTTTTTT.